A selection of T cell receptor beta chains follows, all from one sample in a study of response to subunit inactivated influenza vaccine. TCRdb re-called the RT-PCR reads with MiXCR, one entry per CDR3 protein. The sample consists of around 850,000 distinct CDR3 sequences, less than 20% of them appearing once. Sequencing was performed on PBMCs from blood, taken around 5 days after vaccination. These receptors originate from a man aged 45-65 years who received an inactivated influenza vaccine. Both conserved end residues are part of each CDR3. A D gene is named only where the DNA matches it firmly. Size tells how often a clone was seen (once, few, many) or the class of an expanded clone, and some rows leave it out.

V gene,J gene,D gene,clone size,CDR3 protein,CDR3 DNA
TRBV18,TRBJ2-1,.,.,CASSPFSLLGGSYNEQFF,TGTGCCAGCTCACCTTTTTCCCTACTAGGGGGCTCCTACAATGAGCAGTTCTTC
TRBV20-1,TRBJ2-7,.,few,CSAREQAVTYEQYF,TGCAGTGCTAGAGAACAGGCCGTAACCTACGAGCAGTACTTC
TRBV19,TRBJ2-3,.,.,CASSIGGTRTDTQYF,TGTGCCAGTAGTATAGGGGGGACTCGCACAGATACGCAGTATTTT
TRBV5-1,TRBJ1-1,TRBD1,many,CASSLWGGQRNTEAFF,TGCGCCAGCAGCTTGTGGGGGGGACAGAGGAACACTGAAGCTTTCTTT
TRBV19,TRBJ2-7,TRBD2,.,CASSITGLAGDSYEQYF,TGTGCCAGTAGTATAACCGGACTAGCGGGGGACTCCTACGAGCAGTACTTC
TRBV12-3/TRBV12-4,TRBJ2-5,.,.,CASSLVVPHGGWTGKETQYF,TGTGCCAGCAGTTTAGTTGTTCCACACGGGGGGTGGACAGGGAAAGAGACCCAGTACTTC
TRBV6-2/TRBV6-3,TRBJ2-6,.,.,CASSPRQPGIDVLTF,TGTGCCAGCAGCCCCCGACAGCCGGGGATAGACGTCCTGACTTTC
TRBV4-3,TRBJ2-1,.,many,CASSQGRGSYNEQFF,TGCGCCAGCAGCCAAGGCCGCGGGTCCTACAATGAGCAGTTCTTC
TRBV9,TRBJ2-1,TRBD2,once,CASSPNPGLAGVAYNEQFF,TGTGCCAGCAGCCCTAACCCGGGACTAGCGGGAGTTGCCTACAATGAGCAGTTCTTC
TRBV10-3,TRBJ2-1,TRBD2,.,CAISAAGTSGTSSYNEQFF,TGTGCCATCAGTGCAGCCGGGACTAGCGGGACCAGCTCCTACAATGAGCAGTTCTTC
TRBV15,TRBJ2-1,.,few,CATSRDLVSRGKFEQFF,TGTGCCACCAGCAGAGATCTTGTTTCCCGTGGGAAGTTCGAGCAGTTCTTC
TRBV6-5,TRBJ2-5,.,few,CASSDSRETQYF,TGTGCCAGCAGTGACAGCCGAGAGACCCAGTACTTC
TRBV20-1,TRBJ2-6,.,.,CSARDWGRAGANVLTF,TGCAGTGCTAGAGATTGGGGCAGAGCTGGGGCCAACGTCCTGACTTTC
TRBV6-5,TRBJ1-2,.,.,CASSYGLSGGLYGYTF,TGTGCCAGCAGTTACGGTTTGTCGGGGGGCCTCTATGGCTACACCTTC
TRBV2,TRBJ2-3,.,once,CAFRDPDHPGLSTDTQYF,TGTGCCTTCAGGGACCCGGACCATCCGGGACTGAGCACAGATACGCAGTATTTT
TRBV18,TRBJ2-1,TRBD2,few,CASSPRRELLNEQFF,TGTGCCAGCTCACCTCGGCGGGAGCTGCTCAATGAGCAGTTCTTC
TRBV20-1,TRBJ2-6,TRBD1,.,CSAREQGAGANVLTF,TGCAGTGCTAGAGAACAGGGGGCTGGGGCCAACGTCCTGACTTTC
TRBV5-6,TRBJ2-3,.,.,CASILLGTTDTQYF,TGTGCCAGCATCCTTTTGGGGACTACAGATACGCAGTATTTT
TRBV20-1,TRBJ2-2,TRBD2,few,CSARSPGLARTGELFF,TGCAGTGCTCGTAGTCCGGGACTAGCTAGAACCGGGGAGCTGTTTTTT
TRBV20-1,TRBJ2-3,.,many,CSASKSPTDTQYF,TGCAGTGCTAGCAAGAGTCCCACAGATACGCAGTATTTT
TRBV11-2,TRBJ2-3,TRBD2,few,CASISTSGSTDTQYF,TGTGCCAGCATTTCGACTAGCGGTAGCACAGATACGCAGTATTTT
TRBV20-1,TRBJ2-6,TRBD2,once,CSAPAGEVANVLTF,TGCAGTGCCCCAGCGGGAGAGGTGGCCAACGTCCTGACTTTC
TRBV5-1,TRBJ2-7,TRBD2,few,CASSLRTSGGDEQYF,TGCGCCAGCAGCTTGAGGACTAGCGGGGGTGACGAGCAGTACTTC
TRBV5-1,TRBJ1-1,.,few,CASSLASGVRTEAFF,TGCGCCAGCAGCTTGGCCTCGGGGGTAAGGACTGAAGCTTTCTTT
TRBV7-2,TRBJ1-6,.,.,CASSLAGPGSYNSPLHF,TGTGCCAGCAGCTTAGCAGGACCCGGCTCCTATAATTCACCCCTCCACTTT
TRBV20-1,TRBJ2-7,TRBD2,many,CSAPMTSSGNSYEQYF,TGCAGTGCTCCCATGACCTCGAGCGGGAACTCCTACGAGCAGTACTTC
TRBV9,TRBJ2-2,TRBD2,.,CASSVFVLAGSNTGELFF,TGTGCCAGCAGCGTATTCGTCCTAGCGGGATCGAACACCGGGGAGCTGTTTTTT
TRBV11-2,TRBJ2-6,.,few,CASSLGATRMGTGANVLTF,TGTGCCAGCAGCTTGGGGGCGACGCGGATGGGGACTGGGGCCAACGTCCTGACTTTC
TRBV3-1,TRBJ2-7,.,many,CASSLGYYEQYF,TGTGCCAGCAGCCTCGGGTACTACGAGCAGTACTTC